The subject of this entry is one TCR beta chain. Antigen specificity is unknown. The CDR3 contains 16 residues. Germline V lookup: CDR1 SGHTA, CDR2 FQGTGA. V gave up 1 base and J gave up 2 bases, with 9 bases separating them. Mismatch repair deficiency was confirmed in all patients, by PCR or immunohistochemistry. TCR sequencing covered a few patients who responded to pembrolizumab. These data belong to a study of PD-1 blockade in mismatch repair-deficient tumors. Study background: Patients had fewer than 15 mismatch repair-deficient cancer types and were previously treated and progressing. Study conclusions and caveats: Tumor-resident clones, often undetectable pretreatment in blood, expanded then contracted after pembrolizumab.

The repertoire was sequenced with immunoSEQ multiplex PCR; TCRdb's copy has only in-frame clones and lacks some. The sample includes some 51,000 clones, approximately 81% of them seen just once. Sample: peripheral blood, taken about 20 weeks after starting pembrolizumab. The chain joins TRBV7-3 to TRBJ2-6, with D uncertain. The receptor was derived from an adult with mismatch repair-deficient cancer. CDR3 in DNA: TGTGCCAGCAGCTTAAGTCTGGGCGCTGGGGCCAACGTCCTGACTTTC. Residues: CASSLSLGAGANVLTF.